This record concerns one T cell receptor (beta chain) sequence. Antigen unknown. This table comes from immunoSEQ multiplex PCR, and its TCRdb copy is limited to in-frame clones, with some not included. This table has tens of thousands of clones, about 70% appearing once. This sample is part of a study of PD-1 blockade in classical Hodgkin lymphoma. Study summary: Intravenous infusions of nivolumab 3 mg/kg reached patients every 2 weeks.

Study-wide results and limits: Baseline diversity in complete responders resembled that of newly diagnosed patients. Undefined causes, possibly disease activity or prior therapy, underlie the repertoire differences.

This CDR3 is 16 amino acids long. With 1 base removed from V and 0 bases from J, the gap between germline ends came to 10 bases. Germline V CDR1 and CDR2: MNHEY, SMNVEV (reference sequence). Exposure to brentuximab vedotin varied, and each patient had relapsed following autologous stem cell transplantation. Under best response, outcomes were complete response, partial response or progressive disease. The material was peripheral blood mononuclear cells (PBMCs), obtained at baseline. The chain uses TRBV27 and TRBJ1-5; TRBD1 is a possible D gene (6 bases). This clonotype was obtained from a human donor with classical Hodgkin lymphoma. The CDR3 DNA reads TGTGCCAGCAGTTTATGGGGGGCGGGTAGCAATCAGCCCCAGCATTTT. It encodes CASSLWGAGSNQPQHF.